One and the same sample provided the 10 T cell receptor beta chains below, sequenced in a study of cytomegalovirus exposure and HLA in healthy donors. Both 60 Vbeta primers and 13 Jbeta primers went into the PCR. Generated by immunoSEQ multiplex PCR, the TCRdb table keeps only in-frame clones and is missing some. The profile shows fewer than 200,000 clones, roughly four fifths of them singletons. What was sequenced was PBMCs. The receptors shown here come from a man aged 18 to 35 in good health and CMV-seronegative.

CDR3 loop: CASSLELVSNQPQHF. Written as DNA, the CDR3 is TGTGCCAGCAGCTTAGAACTAGTTAGCAATCAGCCCCAGCATTTT. The V call is TRBV7-2, the J call TRBJ1-5; D is unresolved. V dropped 1 base and J dropped 0 bases, with 7 bases sitting between them. This CDR3 spans 15 amino acids. Germline CDR1 is SGHTA and CDR2 is FQGNSA. Supplemented by reference TRBV7-2 and TRBJ1-5, the full variable domain reads GAGVSQSPSNKVTEKGKDVELRCDPISGHTALYWYRQSLGQGLEFLIYFQGNSAPDKSGLPSDRFSAERTGGSVSTLTIQRTQQEDSAVYLCASSLELVSNQPQHFGDGTRLSIL.

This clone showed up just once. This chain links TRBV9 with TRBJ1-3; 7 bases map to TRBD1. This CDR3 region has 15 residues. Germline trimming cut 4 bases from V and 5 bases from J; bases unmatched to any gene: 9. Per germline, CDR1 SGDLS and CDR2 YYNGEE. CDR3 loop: CASSPRQGSRNTIYF. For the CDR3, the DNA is TGTGCCAGCAGCCCAAGACAGGGATCCAGAAACACCATATATTTT. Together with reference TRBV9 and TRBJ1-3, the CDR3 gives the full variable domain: DSGVTQTPKHLITATGQRVTLRCSPRSGDLSVYWYQQSLDQGLQFLIQYYNGEERAKGNILERFSAQQFPDLHSELNLSSLELGDSALYFCASSPRQGSRNTIYFGEGSWLTVV.

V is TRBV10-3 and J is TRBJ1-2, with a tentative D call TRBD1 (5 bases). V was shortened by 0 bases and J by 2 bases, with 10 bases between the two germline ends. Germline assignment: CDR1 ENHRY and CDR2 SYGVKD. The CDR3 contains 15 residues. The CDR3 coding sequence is TGTGCCATCAGTGAGTCGGCGCAGGGAAACTATGGCTACACCTTC. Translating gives CAISESAQGNYGYTF.

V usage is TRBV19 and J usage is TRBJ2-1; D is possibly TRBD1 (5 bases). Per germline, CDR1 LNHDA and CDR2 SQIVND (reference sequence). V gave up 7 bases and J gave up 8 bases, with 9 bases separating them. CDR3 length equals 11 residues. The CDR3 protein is CASTQGDEQFF. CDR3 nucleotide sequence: TGTGCCAGTACTCAGGGCGATGAGCAGTTCTTC.

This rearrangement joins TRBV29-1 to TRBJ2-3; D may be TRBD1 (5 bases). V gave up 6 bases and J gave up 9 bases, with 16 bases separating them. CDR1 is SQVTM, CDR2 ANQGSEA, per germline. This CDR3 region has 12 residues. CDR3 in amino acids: CSVPVSTGTQYF. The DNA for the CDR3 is TGCAGCGTGCCCGTCAGCACAGGAACGCAGTATTTT.

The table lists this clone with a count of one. CDR3 residues: CSVDGLAGVWGETQYF. The CDR3 DNA reads TGCAGCGTTGATGGGCTAGCGGGAGTTTGGGGGGAGACCCAGTACTTC. This chain links TRBV29-1 with TRBJ2-5, with TRBD2 matching 10 bases. This CDR3 region has 16 residues. Germline CDR1 SQVTM, CDR2 ANQGSEA. Trimming cost V 3 bases and J 5 bases; bases outside gene matches: 12.

The CDR3 sequence: CASSLGQGGNYEQYF. CDR3 in DNA: TGTGCCAGCAGCCTGGGACAGGGGGGGAACTACGAGCAGTACTTC. The chain recombines TRBV11-1 with TRBJ2-7; 11 bases are a match to TRBD1. Per the germline V gene, CDR1 is SGHAT and CDR2 is FQDESV (reference sequence). V lost 5 bases and J lost 3; bases outside the gene matches: 6. The CDR3 has 15 residues.

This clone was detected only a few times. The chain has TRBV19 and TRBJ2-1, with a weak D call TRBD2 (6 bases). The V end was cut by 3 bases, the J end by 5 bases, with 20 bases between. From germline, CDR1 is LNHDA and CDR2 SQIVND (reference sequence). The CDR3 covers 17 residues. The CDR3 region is CASSISSGGRYDNEQFF. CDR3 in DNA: TGTGCCAGTAGTATCAGTTCTGGGGGGAGGTATGACAATGAGCAGTTCTTC.

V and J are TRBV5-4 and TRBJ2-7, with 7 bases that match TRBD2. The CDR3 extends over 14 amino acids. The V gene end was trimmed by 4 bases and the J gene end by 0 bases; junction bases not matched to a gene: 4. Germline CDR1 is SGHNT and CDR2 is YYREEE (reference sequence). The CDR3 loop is CASSGREGSYEQYF. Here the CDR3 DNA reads TGTGCCAGCAGCGGGAGGGAGGGCTCCTACGAGCAGTACTTC.

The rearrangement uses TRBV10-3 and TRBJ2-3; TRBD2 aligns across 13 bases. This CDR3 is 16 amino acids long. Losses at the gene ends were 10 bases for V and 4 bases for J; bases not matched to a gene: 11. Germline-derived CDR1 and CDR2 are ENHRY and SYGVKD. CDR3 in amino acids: CATRTSGSMRADTQYF. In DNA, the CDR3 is TGTGCCACCAGGACTAGCGGGAGTATGAGGGCAGATACGCAGTATTTT.